The next 28 T cell receptor beta chains were all read from a single sample in a study of CD4 T cells in relation to SARS-CoV-2 and coronaviruses. The repertoire was sequenced with immunoSEQ multiplex PCR; TCRdb's copy has only in-frame clones and lacks some. The sample lists approximately 41,000 clones, around 77% seen once, with over 20% in the top ten. Their antigens are not known. Sequencing input: memory CD4+ T cells from PBMCs, cultured in vitro. The source of these receptors is an adult with COVID-19.

This chain uses TRBV9 with TRBJ2-5, with D unclear. This CDR3 has 12 residues. Deletions cut 0 bases from V and 5 bases from J, with 5 bases between. The germline V gene encodes CDR1 SGDLS and CDR2 YYNGEE. The CDR3 is CASSVGSETQYF. In nucleotides, the CDR3 is TGTGCCAGCAGCGTAGGCTCGGAGACCCAGTACTTC.

The V call is TRBV2, the J call TRBJ2-1, with 14 bases lining up with TRBD2. The CDR3 spans 17 residues. The germline gives CDR1 SNHLY, CDR2 FYNNEI. J gave up 5 bases and V 5 bases, and 8 bases lay outside the gene matches. CDR3 nucleotide sequence: TGTGCCAGCAGTCCCGGGACTAGCGGGGGAAAGAACAATGAGCAGTTCTTC. Translating it yields CASSPGTSGGKNNEQFF.

The chain joins TRBV27 to TRBJ1-1; D is uncertain. CDR1 and CDR2 from the germline V gene are MNHEY and SMNVEV (reference sequence). This CDR3 contains 15 residues. Trimming took 5 bases from V and 1 from J, leaving 14 bases between them. The DNA of the CDR3 is TGTGCCAGCAGTCCATATCGACTGCGGAACACTGAAGCTTTCTTT. Its translation is CASSPYRLRNTEAFF.

The chain uses TRBV3-1 (or the pseudogene TRBV3-2) and TRBJ2-1; unclear D gene. The CDR3 is made up of 13 amino acids. V lost 4 bases, J lost 4 bases, and 8 bases lay in between. Per germline, CDR1 LGHDT and CDR2 YNNKEL (reference sequence). The chain's CDR3 is CASSPTPYNEQFF. The CDR3 DNA reads as TGTGCCAGCAGCCCGACTCCTTACAATGAGCAGTTCTTC.

This clone appeared a few times. The CDR3 spells CASSESRAGDYNEQFF. CDR3 nucleotide sequence: TGCGCCAGCAGTGAGTCGAGAGCGGGGGACTACAATGAGCAGTTCTTC. The chain is built from TRBV10-1 and TRBJ2-1; 8 positions agree with TRBD2. CDR3 length: 16 amino acids. CDR1 is WNHNN and CDR2 is SYGVQD in the germline V gene (reference sequence). V dropped 0 bases and J dropped 3; count of bases not matched to a gene: 4.

The chain is built from TRBV28 and TRBJ2-2; 7 nucleotides align to TRBD1. With 0 bases clipped from V and 1 base from J, the junction kept 5 bases outside the gene matches. The CDR3 runs to 17 residues. The germline gives CDR1 MDHEN, CDR2 SYDVKM. In DNA, the CDR3 is TGTGCCAGCAGTTTATGGTCGACAGGGAGGAACACCGGGGAGCTGTTTTTT. It translates to CASSLWSTGRNTGELFF.

V and J are TRBV7-6 and TRBJ2-5; 11 nucleotides match TRBD1. Germline lookup yields CDR1 SGHVS and CDR2 FNYEAQ. The CDR3 runs 16 residues. With 1 base clipped from V and 2 bases from J, the junction kept 3 bases outside the gene matches. CDR3 region: CASSLGGTGGQETQYF. CDR3 in DNA: TGTGCCAGCAGCTTAGGAGGGACAGGGGGGCAAGAGACCCAGTACTTC.

V and J are TRBV4-1 and TRBJ1-4, with D perhaps TRBD1 (6 bases). Germline V gives CDR1 MGHRA, CDR2 YSYEKL. Trimming took 2 bases from V and 2 from J, leaving 12 bases between them. The CDR3 sequence is 16 residues long. CDR3 DNA: TGCGCCAGCAGCCAAACAGGGATCGCCACTAATGAAAAACTGTTTTTT. It translates to CASSQTGIATNEKLFF.

The chain links TRBV5-4 to TRBJ2-3; D perhaps matches TRBD2 (6 bases). The CDR3 has 16 residues. From germline, CDR1 is SGHNT and CDR2 YYREEE (reference sequence). V shed 2 bases and J shed 3 bases, with 16 bases lying between them. The CDR3 nucleotides are TGTGCCAGCAGCTTCCGGGACGGGAGTGGGACAGATACGCAGTATTTT. Residues: CASSFRDGSGTDTQYF.

The gene calls are TRBV28 and TRBJ1-2, with 11 bases fitting TRBD1. The CDR3 sequence is 14 residues long. Losses at the gene ends were 10 bases for V and 7 bases for J; bases not matched to a gene: 11. Looked up from germline, CDR1 is MDHEN and CDR2 is SYDVKM. The DNA of the CDR3 is TGTGCCATCCGCGGGACAGGGGGGAATGGTGGCTACACCTTC. Encoded protein: CAIRGTGGNGGYTF.

The J gene is TRBJ1-2, the V gene TRBV25-1, with a possible D match to TRBD1 (6 bases). The CDR3 loop spans 16 amino acids. Deletions cut 4 bases from V and 5 bases from J, with 20 bases between. Germline V gene sequence: CDR1 MGHDK, CDR2 SYGVNS. Written as DNA, the CDR3 is TGTGCCAGCAGTGCCTCAGCGAGGGGGGCTCATTATGGCTACACCTTC. Its translation is CASSASARGAHYGYTF.

The chain uses TRBV18 and TRBJ2-1; D is unclear. Germline loops: CDR1 KGHSH, CDR2 LQKENI. The V and J ends lost 2 bases and 6 bases respectively, with 11 bases between them. The CDR3 runs 14 residues. CDR3 in amino acids: CASSPSPPPNEQFF. For the CDR3, the DNA is TGTGCCAGCTCACCATCCCCCCCGCCCAATGAGCAGTTCTTC.

CDR3 bases: TGCAGCGTTGATTCCAGGGCCGGCACTGAAGCTTTCTTT. It yields the protein CSVDSRAGTEAFF. The chain links TRBV29-1 to TRBJ1-1; a weak D match, TRBD1 (5 bases). Trimming removed 3 bases from V and 4 bases from J, with 12 bases in between. CDR1 and CDR2 from the germline V gene are SQVTM and ANQGSEA. This CDR3 region has 13 residues.

The V gene is TRBV3-1 (or the pseudogene TRBV3-2), the J gene TRBJ2-7; D may be TRBD1 or TRBD2 (5 bases each). CDR1 LGHDT and CDR2 YNNKEL come from the germline V gene (reference sequence). CDR3 size: 13 residues. Trimming removed 1 base at V and 5 bases at J, with 9 bases between. CDR3 sequence (DNA): TGTGCCAGCAGCCAAGCAGGGACCCACGAGCAGTACTTC. It translates to CASSQAGTHEQYF.

The rearrangement joins TRBV5-1 to TRBJ2-7, with D uncertain. V was pared by 3 bases and J by 6 bases, with 13 bases between. This CDR3 has 13 amino acids. Germline V CDR1 and CDR2: SGHRS, YFSETQ. Here the CDR3 DNA reads TGCGCCAGCAGCTCGTATAACCCGGCCGAGCAGTACTTC. Its protein product is CASSSYNPAEQYF.

The CDR3 bases are TGCGCCAGCAGCCAAGATTGGGGAGGGAGGCCCCAGCATTTT. Amino acid sequence: CASSQDWGGRPQHF. This sequence joins TRBV4-1 and TRBJ1-5; D is unclear. Germline V gives CDR1 MGHRA, CDR2 YSYEKL. The CDR3 runs to 14 residues. Trimming took 0 bases from V and 9 from J, leaving 12 bases between them.

The CDR3 nucleotides read TGTGCCAGCAGCCCACAGGGTGGGGAGCTGTTTTTT. Amino acid sequence: CASSPQGGELFF. This chain connects TRBV9 to TRBJ2-2; perhaps TRBD1 as D (6 bases). Trimming left V 4 bases short and J 8 bases short, with 9 bases between. Looked up from germline, CDR1 is SGDLS and CDR2 is YYNGEE. There are 12 residues in the CDR3.

The gene calls are TRBV28 and TRBJ2-7, with D tentatively TRBD1 (6 bases). This CDR3 spans 12 amino acids. With 8 bases removed from V and 2 bases from J, the gap between germline ends came to 10 bases. Germline CDR1 is MDHEN and CDR2 is SYDVKM. CDR3 coding DNA: TGTGCCAGCCGACAGGATGCCTACGAGCAGTACTTC. Its translation: CASRQDAYEQYF.

This rearrangement joins TRBV30 to TRBJ1-1; maybe TRBD1 (6 bases). Trimming left V 6 bases short and J 1 base short, with 18 bases between. In germline, CDR1 is GTSNPN, CDR2 SVGIG (reference sequence). This CDR3 contains 15 residues. CDR3 sequence: CACIPGQIRNTEAFF. CDR3 nucleotides: TGTGCCTGTATTCCGGGACAAATAAGGAACACTGAAGCTTTCTTT. Full variable domain (missing parts from reference TRBV30 and TRBJ1-1): SQTIHQWPATLVQPVGSPLSLECTVEGTSNPNLYWYRQAAGRGLQLLFYSVGIGQISSEVPQNLSASRPQDRQFILSSKKLLLSDSGFYLCACIPGQIRNTEAFFGQGTRLTVV.

This chain joins TRBV2 and TRBJ1-6, with 8 bases identical to TRBD1. Unmatched junction bases numbered 4, after V lost 4 bases and J lost 8 bases. The CDR3 runs to 14 residues. Germline values: CDR1 SNHLY, CDR2 FYNNEI. In nucleotides, the CDR3 is TGTGCCAGCAGTGTCAGGGGGCAAGATTCACCCCTCCACTTT. This encodes CASSVRGQDSPLHF.

The chain employs TRBV5-1 and TRBJ1-3; D might be TRBD1 (6 bases). Germline-derived CDR1 and CDR2 are SGHRS and YFSETQ. V lost 4 bases and J lost 0, with 14 bases in between. This CDR3 has 16 residues. The CDR3: CASSRGGDNSGNTIYF. CDR3 DNA sequence: TGCGCCAGCAGCAGGGGGGGGGACAACTCTGGAAACACCATATATTTT.

V is TRBV7-9 and J is TRBJ2-7; 11 nucleotides match TRBD2. Germline-derived CDR1 and CDR2 are SEHNR and FQNEAQ (reference sequence). The length of the CDR3 is 14 residues. Trimming cost V 3 bases and J 4 bases; bases outside gene matches: 2. The CDR3 sequence: CASSLGLAEYEQYF. The CDR3 nucleotides read TGTGCCAGCAGCTTGGGACTAGCGGAATACGAGCAGTACTTC.

The V gene is TRBV12-3 or TRBV12-4, the J gene TRBJ2-1; D might be TRBD2 (5 bases). Trimming removed 2 bases from V and 8 bases from J, with 10 bases in between. CDR3 length: 13 residues. Here the CDR3 DNA reads TGTGCCAGCAGTTTATGGCTAGCACATGAGCAGTTCTTC. Translated: CASSLWLAHEQFF.

The chain couples TRBV7-2 to TRBJ1-1; no firm D call. V lost 0 bases and J lost 3, with 14 bases in between. CDR1 is SGHTA, CDR2 FQGNSA, per germline. The CDR3 has 16 residues. DNA for the CDR3: TGTGCCAGCAGCTTAGCGTATATAGATTGGGACACTGAAGCTTTCTTT. Translating it yields CASSLAYIDWDTEAFF.

The genes are TRBV2 and TRBJ2-3, with 7 nucleotides matching TRBD2. V lost 10 bases, J lost 3 bases, and 4 bases stayed unmatched. The CDR3 contains 12 residues. CDR1 and CDR2 (germline): SNHLY, FYNNEI. The CDR3 bases are TGTGCCACTGGGGGGGAGACAGATACGCAGTATTTT. Its translation: CATGGETDTQYF.

In its sample, this clone was seen once. This sequence joins TRBV10-3 and TRBJ2-1, with 10 bases matching TRBD2. The germline V gene encodes CDR1 ENHRY and CDR2 SYGVKD. CDR3 length: 13 residues. V lost 7 bases and J lost 7; bases outside the gene matches: 4. The DNA for the CDR3 is TGTGCCATCACGCCTAGCGGGAGAAATGAGCAGTTCTTC. Protein product: CAITPSGRNEQFF.

The J gene is TRBJ2-7, the V gene TRBV28; possibly TRBD2 for D (7 bases). Germline V CDR1 and CDR2: MDHEN, SYDVKM. Trimming took off 8 bases at V and 6 bases at J, with 14 bases between the two ends. The length of the CDR3 is 12 residues. The CDR3 protein is CASGRGFGEQYF. DNA of the CDR3: TGTGCCAGCGGGAGGGGGTTCGGCGAGCAGTACTTC. The complete variable domain, with remaining parts taken from reference TRBV28 and TRBJ2-7, reads DVKVTQSSRYLVKRTGEKVFLECVQDMDHENMFWYRQDPGLGLRLIYFSYDVKMKEKGDIPEGYSVSREKKERFSLILESASTNQTSMYLCASGRGFGEQYFGPGTRLTVT.

The rearrangement joins TRBV6-5 to TRBJ2-2; 9 bases are shared with TRBD2. This CDR3 is 16 amino acids long. Germline trimming cut 4 bases from V and 4 bases from J; bases unmatched to any gene: 7. Germline CDR1 and CDR2: MNHEY and SVGAGI. The CDR3 region has the DNA TGTGCCAGCAGTTGGTCTCTAGCGGGGCTCACCGGGGAGCTGTTTTTT. Its protein is CASSWSLAGLTGELFF.